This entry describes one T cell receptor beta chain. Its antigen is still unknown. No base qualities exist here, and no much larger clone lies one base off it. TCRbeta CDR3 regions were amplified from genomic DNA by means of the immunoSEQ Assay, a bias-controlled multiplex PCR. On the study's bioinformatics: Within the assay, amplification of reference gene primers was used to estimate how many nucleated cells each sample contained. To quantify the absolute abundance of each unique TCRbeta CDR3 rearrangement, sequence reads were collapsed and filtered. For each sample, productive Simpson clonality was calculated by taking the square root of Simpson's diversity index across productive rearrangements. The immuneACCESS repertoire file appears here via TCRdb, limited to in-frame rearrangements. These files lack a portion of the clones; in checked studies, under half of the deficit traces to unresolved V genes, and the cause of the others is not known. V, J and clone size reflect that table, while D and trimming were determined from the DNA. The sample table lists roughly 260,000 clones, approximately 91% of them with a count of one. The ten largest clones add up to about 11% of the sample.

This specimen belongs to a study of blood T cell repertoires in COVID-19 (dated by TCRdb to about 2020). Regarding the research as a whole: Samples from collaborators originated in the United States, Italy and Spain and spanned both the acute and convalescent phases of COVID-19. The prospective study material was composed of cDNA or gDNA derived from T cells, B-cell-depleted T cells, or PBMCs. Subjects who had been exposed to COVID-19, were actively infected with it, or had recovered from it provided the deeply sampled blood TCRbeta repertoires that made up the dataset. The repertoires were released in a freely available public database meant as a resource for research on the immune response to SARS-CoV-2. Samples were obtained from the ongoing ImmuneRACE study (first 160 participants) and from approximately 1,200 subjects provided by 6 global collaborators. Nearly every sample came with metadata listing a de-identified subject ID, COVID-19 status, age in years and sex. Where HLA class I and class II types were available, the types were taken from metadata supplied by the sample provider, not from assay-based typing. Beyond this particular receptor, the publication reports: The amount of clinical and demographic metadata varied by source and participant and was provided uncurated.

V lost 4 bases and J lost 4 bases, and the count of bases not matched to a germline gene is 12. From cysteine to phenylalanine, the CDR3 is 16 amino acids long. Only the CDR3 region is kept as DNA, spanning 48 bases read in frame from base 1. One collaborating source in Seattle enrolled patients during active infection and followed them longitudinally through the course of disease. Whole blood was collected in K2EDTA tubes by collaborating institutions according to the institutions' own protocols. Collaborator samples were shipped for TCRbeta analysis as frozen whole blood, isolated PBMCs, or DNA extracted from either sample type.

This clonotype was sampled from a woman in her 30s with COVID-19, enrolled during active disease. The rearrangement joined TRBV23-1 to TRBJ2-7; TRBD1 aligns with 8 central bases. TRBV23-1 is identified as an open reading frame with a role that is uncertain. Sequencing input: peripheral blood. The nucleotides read TGCGCCAGCAGTCGAATCCCGGGCAGGGGGCTGTACGAGCAGTACTTC. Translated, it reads CASSRIPGRGLYEQYF.